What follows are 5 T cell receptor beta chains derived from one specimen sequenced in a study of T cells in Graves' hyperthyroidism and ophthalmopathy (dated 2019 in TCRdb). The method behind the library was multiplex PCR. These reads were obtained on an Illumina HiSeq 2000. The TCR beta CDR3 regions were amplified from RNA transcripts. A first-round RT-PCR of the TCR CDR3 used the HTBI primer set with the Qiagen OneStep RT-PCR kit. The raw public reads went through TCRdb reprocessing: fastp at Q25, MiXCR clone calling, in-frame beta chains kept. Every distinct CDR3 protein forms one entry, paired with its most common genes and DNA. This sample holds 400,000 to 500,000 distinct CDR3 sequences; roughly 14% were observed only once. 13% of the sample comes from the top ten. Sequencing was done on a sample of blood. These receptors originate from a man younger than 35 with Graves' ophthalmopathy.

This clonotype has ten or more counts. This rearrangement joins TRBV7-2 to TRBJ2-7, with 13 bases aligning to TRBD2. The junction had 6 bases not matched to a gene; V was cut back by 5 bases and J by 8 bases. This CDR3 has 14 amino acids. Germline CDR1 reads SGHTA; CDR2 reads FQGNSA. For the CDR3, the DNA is TGTGCCAGCAGCACCCTGACTAGCGGGAGGAAGCAGTACTTC. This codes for CASSTLTSGRKQYF. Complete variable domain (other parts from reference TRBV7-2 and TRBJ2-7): GAGVSQSPSNKVTEKGKDVELRCDPISGHTALYWYRQSLGQGLEFLIYFQGNSAPDKSGLPSDRFSAERTGGSVSTLTIQRTQQEDSAVYLCASSTLTSGRKQYFGPGTRLTVT.

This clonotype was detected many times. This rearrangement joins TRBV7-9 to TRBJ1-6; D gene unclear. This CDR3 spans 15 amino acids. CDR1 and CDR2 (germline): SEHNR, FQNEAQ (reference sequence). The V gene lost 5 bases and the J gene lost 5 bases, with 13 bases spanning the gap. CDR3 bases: TGTGCCAGCAGCACTCCGGGAGAGGATAATTCACCCCTCCACTTT. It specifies CASSTPGEDNSPLHF.

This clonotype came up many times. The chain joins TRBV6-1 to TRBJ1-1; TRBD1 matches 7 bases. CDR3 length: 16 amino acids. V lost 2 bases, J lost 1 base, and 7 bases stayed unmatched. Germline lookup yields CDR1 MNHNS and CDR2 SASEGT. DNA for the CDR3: TGTGCCAGCAGTGAACCCCCCGGGACAGCGAACACTGAAGCTTTCTTT. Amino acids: CASSEPPGTANTEAFF.

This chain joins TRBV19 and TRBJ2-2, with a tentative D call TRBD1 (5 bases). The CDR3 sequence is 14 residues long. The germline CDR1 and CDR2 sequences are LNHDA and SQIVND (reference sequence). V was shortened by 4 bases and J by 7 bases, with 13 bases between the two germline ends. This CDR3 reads CASSKNGAVGELFF. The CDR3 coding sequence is TGTGCCAGTAGTAAAAATGGGGCGGTCGGGGAGCTGTTTTTT.

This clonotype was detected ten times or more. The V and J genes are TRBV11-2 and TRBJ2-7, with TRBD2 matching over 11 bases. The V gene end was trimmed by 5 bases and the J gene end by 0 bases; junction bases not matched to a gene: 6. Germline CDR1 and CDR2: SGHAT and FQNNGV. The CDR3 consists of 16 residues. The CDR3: CASSPGTSGFSYEQYF. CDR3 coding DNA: TGTGCCAGCAGCCCAGGGACTAGCGGTTTCTCCTACGAGCAGTACTTC.